This T cell receptor (beta chain) was documented in a study of T cell responses to AZD1222 COVID-19 vaccine. Here immunoSEQ multiplex PCR was the method, and the copy in TCRdb shows in-frame clones only, minus some. This table holds around 160,000 clones, about 88% found once. Source: peripheral blood, taken on day 0 of AZD1222 vaccination. The TCR was taken from an adult in good health.

The CDR3 loop is CASSLPISRDTYSPLHF. In DNA, the CDR3 is TGTGCCAGCAGTCTCCCCATCTCCCGGGACACTTATTCACCCCTCCACTTT. The V call is TRBV27, the J call TRBJ1-6; TRBD1 is a possible D gene (6 bases). V gave up 5 bases and J gave up 8 bases, with 22 bases separating them. The V gene's germline CDR1 is MNHEY and CDR2 SMNVEV (reference sequence). The CDR3 runs 17 residues.